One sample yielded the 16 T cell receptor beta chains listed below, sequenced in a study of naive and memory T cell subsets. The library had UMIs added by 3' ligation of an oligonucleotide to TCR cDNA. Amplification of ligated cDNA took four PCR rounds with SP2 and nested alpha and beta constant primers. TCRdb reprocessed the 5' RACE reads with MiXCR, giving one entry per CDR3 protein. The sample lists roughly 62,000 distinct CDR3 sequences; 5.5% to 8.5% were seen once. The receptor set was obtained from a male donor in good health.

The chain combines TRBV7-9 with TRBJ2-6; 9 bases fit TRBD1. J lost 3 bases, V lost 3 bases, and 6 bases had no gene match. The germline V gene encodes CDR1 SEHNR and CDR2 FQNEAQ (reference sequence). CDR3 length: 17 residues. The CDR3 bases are TGTGCCAGCAGCTTGGGGACAGGGTTTGATGGGGCCAACGTCCTGACTTTC. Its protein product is CASSLGTGFDGANVLTF.

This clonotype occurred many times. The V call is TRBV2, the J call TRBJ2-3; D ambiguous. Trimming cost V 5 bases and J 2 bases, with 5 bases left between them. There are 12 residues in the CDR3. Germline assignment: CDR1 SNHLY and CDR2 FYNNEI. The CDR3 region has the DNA TGTGCCAGCAGTTCCATCACAGATACGCAGTATTTT. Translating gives CASSSITDTQYF.

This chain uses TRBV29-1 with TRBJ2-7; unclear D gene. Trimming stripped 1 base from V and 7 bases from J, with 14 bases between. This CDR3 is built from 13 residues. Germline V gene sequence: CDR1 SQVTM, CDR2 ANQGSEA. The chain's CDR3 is CSVEGVRYGEQYF. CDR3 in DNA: TGCAGCGTTGAAGGGGTACGATACGGAGAGCAGTACTTC.

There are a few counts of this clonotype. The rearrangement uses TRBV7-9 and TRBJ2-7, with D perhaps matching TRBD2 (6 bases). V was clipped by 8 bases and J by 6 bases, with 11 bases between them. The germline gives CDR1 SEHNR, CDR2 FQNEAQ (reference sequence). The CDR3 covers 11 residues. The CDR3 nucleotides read TGTGCCAGCGGCGGGGTCGGCGAGCAGTACTTC. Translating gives CASGGVGEQYF.

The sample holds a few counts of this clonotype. The CDR3 nucleotides read TGTGCCAGCAGCCAAGCAGAGCGGGAGCAGTTCTTC. It codes for CASSQAEREQFF. V and J are TRBV14 and TRBJ2-1, with D perhaps matching TRBD2 (5 bases). The CDR3 sequence is 12 residues long. V was clipped by 1 base and J by 10 bases, with 8 bases between them. Per the germline V gene, CDR1 is SGHDN and CDR2 is FVKESK.

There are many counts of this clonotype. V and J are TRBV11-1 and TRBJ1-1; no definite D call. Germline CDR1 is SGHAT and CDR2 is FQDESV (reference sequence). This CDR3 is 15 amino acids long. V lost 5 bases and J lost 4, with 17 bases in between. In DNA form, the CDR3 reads TGTGCCAGCAGCCTTCTGACCCCCTTGGGCACTGAAGCTTTCTTT. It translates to CASSLLTPLGTEAFF. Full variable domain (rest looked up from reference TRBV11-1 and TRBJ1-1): EAEVAQSPRYKITEKSQAVAFWCDPISGHATLYWYRQILGQGPELLVQFQDESVVDDSQLPKDRFSAERLKGVDSTLKIQPAELGDSAMYLCASSLLTPLGTEAFFGQGTRLTVV.

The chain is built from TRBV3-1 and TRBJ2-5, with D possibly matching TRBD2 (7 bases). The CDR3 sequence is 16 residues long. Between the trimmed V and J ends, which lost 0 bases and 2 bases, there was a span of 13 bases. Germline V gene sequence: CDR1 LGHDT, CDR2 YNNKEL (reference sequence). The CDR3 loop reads CASSQEGGREQETQYF. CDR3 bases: TGTGCCAGCAGCCAAGAGGGGGGGCGAGAACAAGAGACCCAGTACTTC.

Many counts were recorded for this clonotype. Written as DNA, the CDR3 is TGCAGCGACGGGGGACAGGTAAACACTGAAGCTTTCTTT. It yields the protein CSDGGQVNTEAFF. The chain combines TRBV29-1 with TRBJ1-1, with 8 bases matching TRBD1. The V segment lost 7 bases and the J segment 2 bases; nucleotides outside the gene matches: 6. Germline V gene sequence: CDR1 SQVTM, CDR2 ANQGSEA. The CDR3 consists of 13 residues.

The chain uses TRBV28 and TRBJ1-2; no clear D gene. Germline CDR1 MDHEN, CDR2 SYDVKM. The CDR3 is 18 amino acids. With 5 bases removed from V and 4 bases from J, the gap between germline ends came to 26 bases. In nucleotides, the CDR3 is TGTGCCAGCAGTCCCCGCGGGCATGCTCCAGGAGCCCTCTATGGCTACACCTTC. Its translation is CASSPRGHAPGALYGYTF.

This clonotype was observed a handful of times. CDR3 in DNA: TGCAGCGTTGGTTTACTAGCGGGGCAGAGTGAGCAGTTCTTC. Translating it yields CSVGLLAGQSEQFF. This rearrangement joins TRBV29-1 to TRBJ2-1; TRBD2 matches at 10 bases. CDR1 and CDR2 from the germline V gene are SQVTM and ANQGSEA. The CDR3 spans 14 residues. J was trimmed by 9 bases and V by 4 bases; bases with no gene match: 9.

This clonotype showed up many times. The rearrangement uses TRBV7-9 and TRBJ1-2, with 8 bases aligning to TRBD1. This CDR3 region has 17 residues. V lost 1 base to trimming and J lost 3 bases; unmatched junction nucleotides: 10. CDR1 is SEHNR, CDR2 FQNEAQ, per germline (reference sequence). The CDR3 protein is CASSLGVGQGDYYGYTF. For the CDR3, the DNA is TGTGCCAGCAGCTTAGGCGTTGGACAGGGAGACTACTATGGCTACACCTTC.

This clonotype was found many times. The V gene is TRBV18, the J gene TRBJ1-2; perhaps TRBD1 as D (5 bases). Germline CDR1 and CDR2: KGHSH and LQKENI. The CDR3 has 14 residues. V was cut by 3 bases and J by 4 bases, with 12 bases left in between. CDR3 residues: CASSPSGQGYGYTF. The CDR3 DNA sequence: TGTGCCAGCTCACCTTCCGGACAAGGCTATGGCTACACCTTC.

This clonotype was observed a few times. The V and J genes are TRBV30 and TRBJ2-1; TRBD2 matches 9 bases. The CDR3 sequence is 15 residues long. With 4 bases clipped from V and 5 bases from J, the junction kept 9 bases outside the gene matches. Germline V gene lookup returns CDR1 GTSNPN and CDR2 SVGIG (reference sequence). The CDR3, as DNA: TGTGCCTGGACTCAACTCGGACTAGCGAACAATGAGCAGTTCTTC. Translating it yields CAWTQLGLANNEQFF. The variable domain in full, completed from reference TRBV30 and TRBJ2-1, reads SQTIHQWPATLVQPVGSPLSLECTVEGTSNPNLYWYRQAAGRGLQLLFYSVGIGQISSEVPQNLSASRPQDRQFILSSKKLLLSDSGFYLCAWTQLGLANNEQFFGPGTRLTVL.

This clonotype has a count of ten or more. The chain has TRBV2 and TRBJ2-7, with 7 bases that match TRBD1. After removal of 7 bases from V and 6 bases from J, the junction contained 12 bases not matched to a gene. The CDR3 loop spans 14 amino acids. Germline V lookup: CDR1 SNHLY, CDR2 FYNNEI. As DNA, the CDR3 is TGTGCCAGCAACCCCCGGACAGGAGGAAGCGAGCAGTACTTC. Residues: CASNPRTGGSEQYF.

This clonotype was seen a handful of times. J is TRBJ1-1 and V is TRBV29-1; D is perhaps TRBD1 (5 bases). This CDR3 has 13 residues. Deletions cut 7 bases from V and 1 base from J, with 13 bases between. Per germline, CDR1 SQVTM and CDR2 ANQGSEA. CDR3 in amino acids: CSAARGTNTEAFF. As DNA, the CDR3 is TGCAGCGCCGCCCGCGGGACGAACACTGAAGCTTTCTTT. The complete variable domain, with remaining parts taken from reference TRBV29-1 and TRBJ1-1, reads SAVISQKPSRDICQRGTSLTIQCQVDSQVTMMFWYRQQPGQSLTLIATANQGSEATYESGFVIDKFPISRPNLTFSTLTVSNMSPEDSSIYLCSAARGTNTEAFFGQGTRLTVV.

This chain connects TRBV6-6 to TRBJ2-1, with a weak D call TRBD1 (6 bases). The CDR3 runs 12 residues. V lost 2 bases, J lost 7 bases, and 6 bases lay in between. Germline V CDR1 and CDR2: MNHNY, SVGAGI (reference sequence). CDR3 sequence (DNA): TGTGCCAGCAGTTACGACAGGAATGAGCAGTTCTTC. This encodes CASSYDRNEQFF.